This TCR beta chain stems from a study of synovial regulatory T cells in juvenile arthritis (dated by TCRdb to the mid-2010s). For the study in its entirety: Among sequenced patients, a few were therapy-naive, one received methotrexate plus infliximab, several received methotrexate, and one had no treatment information. The study compared the TCRbeta CDR3 repertoires of blood iaTreg cells, other blood Treg cells and synovial fluid Treg cells taken from matched patient samples. Effector T cell subsets from the study cohort were also sequenced for comparisons, but the Treg dataset by itself includes only blood Treg cells and synovial fluid Treg cells. Treg and Teff subsets from fewer than twelve JIA patients with active disease were included in the TCR repertoire comparisons. Overall results and qualifications from the work: More CDR3 sequences were shared by synovial Treg cells with iaTreg cells than with other blood Treg cells, and a closer relation was confirmed by Chao-Jaccard similarity. Across patients, iaTreg TCR repertoires were largely private and overlapped partially with synovial Teff repertoires and blood CPL repertoires. Compared with other blood Treg cells, blood iaTreg cells had lower TCR diversity, a finding consistent with antigen-driven expansion.

The library was obtained by the immunoSEQ multiplex PCR assay. TCRbeta CDR3 sequencing was performed by Adaptive Biotechnologies. As for the original processing: To assess repertoire similarity, the researchers used the Chao-modified Jaccard index along with median clonotype overlap taken from 200 random subsamples at equal sample size. Similarity analyses were performed using either productive nucleotide sequences or in silico-translated amino acid sequences. Repertoires were compared using hierarchical clustering with single linkage and t-SNE, both based on Chao-modified Jaccard distances. Repertoire diversity was quantified with the Renyi index, after sample size normalisation, across a range of alpha values. TCRdb limited this immuneACCESS table to in-frame rearrangements with V and J called. A share of clones is missing; checked studies link under half to unresolved V genes, and the rest is unexplained. V, J and clone size were drawn from that table, and D and trimming were deduced from the DNA. The table kept for this sample lists 9,500 to 10,000 clones. About 1.8% of the sample is in the top ten clones.

iaTreg cells were defined as HLA-DR+ Treg cells, were more frequent in NO ID patients than in ID patients at Tend, and were hypothesised to expand during inflammation. TCR repertoire donors were approximately eleven juvenile idiopathic arthritis patients with active disease who had not reached inactive disease, 3 polyarticular and 8 oligoarticular. A median age of around 12 years (range roughly 2.1-22.9) and a median disease duration of 7 years (range 0.2-19.1) were recorded for the TCR-sequenced patients. Samples for TCR repertoire analysis were collected at two centres in Italy. Peripheral blood mononuclear cells were separated on a Histopaque-1077 density gradient and then cryopreserved in about 90% FCS with roughly 10% DMSO. Reading from cysteine to phenylalanine, the CDR3 counts 14 amino acids. The DNA is unrecorded. The CDR1 and CDR2 encoded by the germline V gene are SNHLY and FYNNEI. About this clone itself: Its antigen remains undetermined.

Material: Treg cells from blood. In the paper's terms, the cell subset or site label means: HLA-DR+ inflammation-associated blood Treg cells. Here the chain combines TRBV2 and TRBJ2-2; TCRdb calls TRBD1, which cannot be checked without DNA. The clonotype originates from a donor younger than 35 with juvenile idiopathic arthritis. The CDR3 region has the sequence CASSEQGRSGELFF.